This is a list of T cell receptor beta chains from one sample in a study of blood T cell repertoires in COVID-19. Sequencing used immunoSEQ multiplex PCR; TCRdb keeps in-frame clones, though not all of them. The sample holds about 140,000 clones, roughly 84% seen once. Sequencing input: peripheral blood. These TCRs come from a man aged 25 to 40 with COVID-19, enrolled during active disease. Each CDR3 is given with its conserved first and last residue. Fields, in order: CDR3 protein, CDR3 DNA, V gene, D gene, J gene, clone size. A D gene is named only where the DNA matches it firmly. Clone size is given for some rows only: seen once, a few or many times, or a class if the clone is expanded.

CASSGARGGNTIYF,TGTGCCAGCAGTGGGGCAAGGGGCGGAAACACCATATATTTT,TRBV2,.,TRBJ1-3,.
CASSQVGFSGRADRETQYF,TGTGCCAGCAGCCAAGTCGGTTTTAGCGGGAGGGCCGATCGAGAGACCCAGTACTTC,TRBV3-1/TRBV3-2,TRBD2,TRBJ2-5,.
CASSSAGAGEETQYF,TGTGCCAGCAGCTCAGCTGGGGCAGGGGAAGAGACCCAGTACTTC,TRBV11-2,.,TRBJ2-5,.
CAWGLPFSGGTEAFF,TGTGCCTGGGGCCTCCCCTTTTCAGGGGGCACTGAAGCTTTCTTT,TRBV30,TRBD1,TRBJ1-1,once
CASSYRDTHPNTEAFF,TGTGCCAGCAGTTACCGGGACACTCATCCGAACACTGAAGCTTTCTTT,TRBV5-6,.,TRBJ1-1,.
CASSPPPPGTSAGEQFF,TGCGCCAGCAGTCCCCCACCCCCCGGGACTAGCGCCGGTGAGCAGTTCTTC,TRBV23-1,TRBD2,TRBJ2-1,.
CASSLTSALRDTQYF,TGTGCCAGCAGCTTGACTTCCGCACTACGGGATACGCAGTATTTT,TRBV11-3,.,TRBJ2-3,.
CASSSQQGINEKLFF,TGTGCCAGCAGCTCACAACAGGGGATTAATGAAAAACTGTTTTTT,TRBV5-4,TRBD1,TRBJ1-4,.
CSVEERGTRNGYTF,TGCAGCGTTGAAGAGAGGGGGACCAGGAATGGCTACACCTTC,TRBV29-1,.,TRBJ1-2,.
CASRYLRDSGANVLTF,TGTGCCAGCAGGTACCTACGGGACTCTGGGGCCAACGTCCTGACTTTC,TRBV2,.,TRBJ2-6,.
CASSLGASVETQYF,TGTGCTAGCAGCTTAGGGGCTAGCGTGGAGACCCAGTACTTC,TRBV7-7,.,TRBJ2-5,.
CASSYSGQGNTEAFF,TGTGCCAGCAGTTACTCGGGACAGGGGAACACTGAAGCTTTCTTT,TRBV6-2/TRBV6-3,TRBD1,TRBJ1-1,once
CASSLAAAGGGTDTQYF,TGTGCCAGCAGCTTGGCCGCGGCAGGGGGCGGCACAGATACGCAGTATTTT,TRBV11-2,TRBD1,TRBJ2-3,.
CASSLERLAGEYYEQYF,TGCGCCAGCAGCTTGGAGAGACTAGCGGGGGAATATTACGAGCAGTACTTC,TRBV5-1,TRBD2,TRBJ2-7,.
CASSEVGRQGDGYTF,TGTGCCAGCAGTGAAGTCGGAAGGCAAGGGGATGGCTACACCTTC,TRBV2,.,TRBJ1-2,.
CATSRDIGQGGSGSRTDTQYF,TGTGCCACCAGCAGAGATATAGGGCAGGGCGGTAGCGGGAGCCGCACAGATACGCAGTATTTT,TRBV15,TRBD2,TRBJ2-3,.
CAIGGQESYEQYF,TGTGCCATCGGGGGACAGGAGTCCTACGAGCAGTACTTC,TRBV10-3,TRBD1,TRBJ2-7,.
CAATNREKLFF,TGTGCCGCGACAAACCGAGAAAAACTGTTTTTT,TRBV2,.,TRBJ1-4,few
CATGLAADNEQFF,TGTGCCACCGGACTAGCGGCGGACAATGAGCAGTTCTTC,TRBV12-3/TRBV12-4,TRBD2,TRBJ2-1,.
CASSLRTSGSLNTGELFF,TGTGCCAGCAGCCTCCGGACTAGCGGAAGTCTGAACACCGGGGAGCTGTTTTTT,TRBV5-6,TRBD2,TRBJ2-2,.
CASTPTGAGEKLFF,TGTGCCAGCACCCCTACAGGGGCAGGGGAAAAACTGTTTTTT,TRBV27,TRBD1,TRBJ1-4,.
CASRDAGQRTYEQYF,TGTGCCAGCAGGGACGCGGGACAGAGGACCTACGAGCAGTACTTC,TRBV13,.,TRBJ2-7,.
CASSPMFRGNYGYTF,TGCGCCAGCAGCCCAATGTTTCGGGGAAACTATGGCTACACCTTC,TRBV4-3,.,TRBJ1-2,.
CASSSGETQYF,TGTGCCAGCAGTTCAGGAGAGACCCAGTACTTC,TRBV7-9,.,TRBJ2-5,once
CASSSGFTEAFF,TGTGCCAGCAGTTCAGGGTTCACTGAAGCTTTCTTT,TRBV6-2/TRBV6-3,.,TRBJ1-1,.
CASRFASGNYEQYF,TGTGCCAGCAGATTTGCTAGCGGGAACTACGAGCAGTACTTC,TRBV11-2,TRBD2,TRBJ2-7,.
CASSPGTVGSPLHF,TGTGCCAGCAGTCCCGGGACAGTGGGATCACCCCTCCACTTT,TRBV27,TRBD1,TRBJ1-6,.
CAISEEDDQPQHF,TGTGCCATCAGTGAAGAGGATGATCAGCCCCAGCATTTT,TRBV10-3,.,TRBJ1-5,.
CASSIMGGPYEQYF,TGTGCCAGTAGTATTATGGGGGGGCCCTACGAGCAGTACTTC,TRBV19,.,TRBJ2-7,.
CAIRGQGDEKLFF,TGTGCCATCAGGGGCCAGGGGGATGAAAAACTGTTTTTT,TRBV10-3,TRBD1,TRBJ1-4,.
CATAHSGGATGELFF,TGTGCCACGGCCCATAGCGGAGGGGCCACCGGGGAGCTGTTTTTT,TRBV24-1,.,TRBJ2-2,.
CAWKWGRGLIGYTF,TGTGCCTGGAAGTGGGGCAGGGGGCTTATAGGCTACACCTTC,TRBV30,TRBD1,TRBJ1-2,.
CASRGQLSGANVLTF,TGTGCCAGCAGGGGACAGCTCTCTGGGGCCAACGTCCTGACTTTC,TRBV28,TRBD1,TRBJ2-6,.
CASSLSANSPLHF,TGTGCCAGCAGTTTATCCGCGAATTCACCCCTCCACTTT,TRBV27,.,TRBJ1-6,.
CATSRGQGAGNTIYF,TGTGCCACCAGCAGAGGCCAGGGGGCCGGAAACACCATATATTTT,TRBV15,TRBD1,TRBJ1-3,.
CASSTTGGFEKLFF,TGTGCCAGCAGCACTACAGGGGGCTTTGAAAAACTGTTTTTT,TRBV6-2/TRBV6-3,TRBD1,TRBJ1-4,many
CASSQGAKGWAFF,TGTGCCAGCAGCCAGGGGGCCAAGGGTTGGGCTTTCTTT,TRBV3-1/TRBV3-2,.,TRBJ1-1,few
CAWSVPEGYNEQFF,TGTGCCTGGAGTGTACCTGAGGGCTACAATGAGCAGTTCTTC,TRBV30,.,TRBJ2-1,.
CASSITTGPSNQPQHF,TGTGCCAGTAGTATTACGACAGGTCCCAGCAATCAGCCCCAGCATTTT,TRBV19,.,TRBJ1-5,.
CASSEEDSGSGNTIYF,TGTGCCAGCAGTGAAGAGGACAGCGGCTCTGGAAACACCATATATTTT,TRBV2,.,TRBJ1-3,.
CASSLSGHYQETQYF,TGCGCCAGCAGCTTAAGCGGGCACTACCAAGAGACCCAGTACTTC,TRBV5-1,.,TRBJ2-5,.